Below are 16 T cell receptor beta chains sequenced from a single sample in a study of cytomegalovirus exposure and HLA in healthy donors. The PCR had 60 Vbeta and 13 Jbeta primers. TCRdb's copy holds only in-frame clones and misses some; the assay was immunoSEQ multiplex PCR. The sample holds some 170,000 clones, approximately 80% seen once. Sample: PBMCs. Receptor source: a woman aged 45-60 years in good health and CMV-seronegative.

This clone came up once. The chain couples TRBV4-1 to TRBJ2-1, with 12 bases aligning to TRBD2. The germline V gene has CDR1 MGHRA and CDR2 YSYEKL. V dropped 5 bases and J dropped 0; count of bases not matched to a gene: 2. The CDR3 runs to 16 residues. This chain's CDR3 is CASSWTSGNSYNEQFF. For the CDR3, the DNA is TGCGCCAGCAGCTGGACTAGCGGGAACTCCTACAATGAGCAGTTCTTC.

The rearrangement links TRBV5-6 to TRBJ2-3; TRBD1 matches 8 bases. Unmatched junction bases numbered 7, after V lost 4 bases and J lost 3 bases. The CDR3 consists of 15 residues. Germline V gene sequence: CDR1 SGHDT, CDR2 YYEEEE. In DNA form, the CDR3 reads TGTGCCAGCAGCAGACAGGGGACCTGGACAGATACGCAGTATTTT. Its protein product is CASSRQGTWTDTQYF.

The count of this clone is one. This rearrangement joins TRBV4-1 to TRBJ2-7; the match to TRBD1 covers 10 bases. The CDR3 consists of 18 residues. Germline V gene lookup returns CDR1 MGHRA and CDR2 YSYEKL. With 1 base clipped from V and 0 bases from J, the junction kept 9 bases outside the gene matches. The CDR3 here is CASSQGDRGSLFSYEQYF. CDR3 DNA: TGCGCCAGCAGCCAAGGGGACAGGGGTAGCTTATTCTCCTACGAGCAGTACTTC.

This clone was observed a few times. The chain carries TRBV7-9 and TRBJ2-1; a possible D gene is TRBD2 (6 bases). V dropped 4 bases and J dropped 6 bases, with 16 bases sitting between them. CDR3 length: 15 amino acids. Germline CDR1 SEHNR, CDR2 FQNEAQ (reference sequence). DNA of the CDR3: TGTGCCAGCAGCTATCGGGACTCCACTTTCAATGAGCAGTTCTTC. Protein product: CASSYRDSTFNEQFF.

This clone was found a few times. The V call is TRBV5-1, the J call TRBJ2-2; 11 bases are a match to TRBD1. CDR1 and CDR2 from the germline V gene are SGHRS and YFSETQ. The CDR3 contains 15 residues. J lost 5 bases, V lost 5 bases, and 5 bases had no gene match. CDR3 nucleotide sequence: TGCGCCAGCAGAGGAGGACAGGGGGCGACCGGGGAGCTGTTTTTT. This sequence encodes CASRGGQGATGELFF.

There are a few counts of this clone. V gene TRBV15 combines with J gene TRBJ1-2; D gene uncertain. CDR3 length equals 14 residues. V shed 4 bases and J shed 2 bases, with 11 bases lying between them. Germline lookup yields CDR1 LNHNV and CDR2 YYDKDF (reference sequence). As DNA, the CDR3 is TGTGCCACCAGCAAAGATAACCGGAACTATGGCTACACCTTC. Its protein product is CATSKDNRNYGYTF.

This sequence joins TRBV30 and TRBJ2-1, with 7 bases aligning to TRBD1. Germline V gene sequence: CDR1 GTSNPN, CDR2 SVGIG (reference sequence). V lost 2 bases to trimming and J lost 7 bases; unmatched junction nucleotides: 8. This CDR3 is 14 amino acids long. CDR3: CAWSPRQGANEQFF. Here the CDR3 DNA reads TGTGCCTGGAGTCCCCGACAGGGAGCGAATGAGCAGTTCTTC.

Regarding this clone: Sequence at one end of the junction differs from germline and may be a read error. This chain joins TRBV6-1 and TRBJ2-5, with D unclear. The CDR3 is 14 amino acids. Germline loops: CDR1 MNHNS, CDR2 SASEGT. In DNA form, the CDR3 reads TGTGCCAGCAGGGAAGACCGGGTCCCAGAGACCCAGTACTTC. Translating gives CASREDRVPETQYF.

The chain joins TRBV7-9 to TRBJ1-2; the match to TRBD1 covers 9 bases. This CDR3 has 11 amino acids. V trimming: 2 bases; J trimming: 13 bases; junction bases outside the gene matches: 2. Looked up from germline, CDR1 is SEHNR and CDR2 is FQNEAQ (reference sequence). The CDR3 DNA follows: TGTGCCAGCAGCTTACAGGACAGGGGCACCTTC. Translation: CASSLQDRGTF.

V gene TRBV6-1 combines with J gene TRBJ1-2; a possible D gene is TRBD1 (6 bases). CDR3 length: 14 residues. CDR1 and CDR2 from the germline V gene are MNHNS and SASEGT. The V and J ends lost 3 bases and 4 bases respectively, with 12 bases between them. Here the CDR3 DNA reads TGTGCCAGCAGTGAGGGGGGGGCATTCTATGGCTACACCTTC. This gives the protein CASSEGGAFYGYTF.

The genes are TRBV6-6 and TRBJ1-1; D ambiguous. This CDR3 has 11 residues. V was cut by 7 bases and J by 8 bases, with 11 bases left in between. Germline V gene sequence: CDR1 MNHNY, CDR2 SVGAGI (reference sequence). The CDR3 sequence is CASTALEEAFF. CDR3 bases: TGTGCCAGCACCGCCCTGGAGGAAGCTTTCTTT.

This clone was counted a few times. This chain connects TRBV6-5 to TRBJ2-7; D is uncertain. The V gene's germline CDR1 is MNHEY and CDR2 SVGAGI. V dropped 2 bases and J dropped 2 bases, with 7 bases sitting between them. The CDR3 has 13 amino acids. The CDR3 is CASSYPSAYEQYF. CDR3 DNA: TGTGCCAGCAGTTACCCCTCCGCCTACGAGCAGTACTTC.

There are a few counts of this clone. The chain couples TRBV12-5 to TRBJ2-3; 8 bases line up with TRBD2. CDR3 length: 17 amino acids. Germline CDR1 reads LGHNT; CDR2 reads FRNRAP. V was pared by 0 bases and J by 2 bases, with 7 bases of the junction left unmatched. This CDR3 reads CASGLVGIAGITDTQYF. The CDR3 region has the DNA TGTGCTAGTGGTTTGGTGGGGATAGCGGGAATCACAGATACGCAGTATTTT.

This clone is a singleton in its sample. The chain combines TRBV5-1 with TRBJ2-1; D unclear. The germline V gene has CDR1 SGHRS and CDR2 YFSETQ. The CDR3 contains 12 residues. V lost 5 bases and J lost 0, with 3 bases in between. Written as DNA, the CDR3 is TGCGCCAGCAGTCTCTCCTACAATGAGCAGTTCTTC. Translating it yields CASSLSYNEQFF.

This clone was counted a single time. The rearrangement joins TRBV2 to TRBJ2-3; no firm D call. CDR3 length: 13 amino acids. Germline values: CDR1 SNHLY, CDR2 FYNNEI. V lost 7 bases to trimming and J lost 6 bases, with 14 bases between them. DNA of the CDR3: TGTGCCAGCAATAGTCTGTCGATGGATACGCAGTATTTT. It is translated as CASNSLSMDTQYF.

The CDR3 coding sequence is TGTGCCAGCAGACTCGACAGGAGGAACACTGAAGCTTTCTTT. Amino acid sequence: CASRLDRRNTEAFF. The V and J genes are TRBV6-5 and TRBJ1-1, with D tentatively TRBD1 (6 bases). V was pared by 6 bases and J by 1 base, with 12 bases between. Germline-derived CDR1 and CDR2 are MNHEY and SVGAGI. The CDR3 is made up of 14 amino acids.